These T cell receptor beta chains were read from a single sample in a study of blood T cell repertoires in COVID-19. TCRdb's table, derived via immunoSEQ multiplex PCR, lists solely in-frame clones and lacks some. The table has some 250,000 clones, roughly 87% seen once. The sample consisted of peripheral blood. The receptors originated from a woman in her twenties or thirties with acute or convalescent COVID-19. Each CDR3 is given with its conserved first and last residue. Each record gives: D gene, J gene, V gene, clone size, CDR3 DNA, CDR3 protein. The D gene is left open where the match is weak. Some rows have no size entry. The others give once, few or many, or a class for an expanded clone.

D: TRBD2
J: TRBJ2-1
V: TRBV7-2
size: .
DNA: TGTGCCAGCAGCGAGGGGGCGGCTAGCGGGAGTAATGAGCAGTTCTTC
CDR3: CASSEGAASGSNEQFF

D: TRBD1
J: TRBJ2-3
V: TRBV4-3
size: .
DNA: TGCGCCAGCAGCCCCCGGACAGGGGGCTTGGCAGATACGCAGTATTTT
CDR3: CASSPRTGGLADTQYF

D: TRBD2
J: TRBJ2-7
V: TRBV19
size: .
DNA: TGTGCCAGTACCCGTGGGACTAGCTACGAGCAGTACTTC
CDR3: CASTRGTSYEQYF

D: .
J: TRBJ2-7
V: TRBV30
size: few
DNA: TGTGCCTGGAGAAGCGTTTCCTACGAGCAGTACTTC
CDR3: CAWRSVSYEQYF

D: .
J: TRBJ1-2
V: TRBV6-5
size: .
DNA: TGTGCCAGCAGCAAGAAAATCTATGGTGGCTACACCTTC
CDR3: CASSKKIYGGYTF

D: TRBD1
J: TRBJ1-2
V: TRBV10-3
size: .
DNA: TGTGCCATCAGGGGGACAGGGGAGGACTACACCTTC
CDR3: CAIRGTGEDYTF

D: TRBD2
J: TRBJ2-1
V: TRBV5-1
size: once
DNA: TGCGCCAGCAGCTCAGGGACTAGCGGGAACCCGTCCTACAATGAGCAGTTCTTC
CDR3: CASSSGTSGNPSYNEQFF

D: .
J: TRBJ1-3
V: TRBV4-3
size: .
DNA: TGCGCCAGCAGCCAAGATCCTAGCTCTGGAAACACCATATATTTT
CDR3: CASSQDPSSGNTIYF

D: .
J: TRBJ2-7
V: TRBV9
size: .
DNA: TGTGCCAGCAGCCCCAGCGTTTTGATCTTCGAGCAGTACTTC
CDR3: CASSPSVLIFEQYF

D: .
J: TRBJ1-1
V: TRBV10-1
size: few
DNA: TGCGCCAGCAGCTGGGGGGGATCAGCCACTGAAGCTTTCTTT
CDR3: CASSWGGSATEAFF

D: .
J: TRBJ1-6
V: TRBV12-5
size: .
DNA: TGTGCTAGTGGTTTGATTCTCGACGGCAGGGTACTTAGCTCCTATAATTCACCCCTCCACTTT
CDR3: CASGLILDGRVLSSYNSPLHF

D: .
J: TRBJ2-7
V: TRBV7-2
size: .
DNA: TGTGCCAGCAGCGAGCCTGTTCGGGCAGGGCGCTCCTACGAGCAGTACTTC
CDR3: CASSEPVRAGRSYEQYF

D: .
J: TRBJ2-5
V: TRBV19
size: .
DNA: TGTGCCAGTAGTATCCTGGGGAGAGAGGAGACCCAGTACTTC
CDR3: CASSILGREETQYF

D: TRBD2
J: TRBJ2-1
V: TRBV15
size: .
DNA: TGTGCCACCAGCGAACGGACTAGCGGGACGGGGGGGCAGTTCTTC
CDR3: CATSERTSGTGGQFF

D: .
J: TRBJ1-1
V: TRBV29-1
size: once
DNA: TGCAGCGTGGCACAGGGTGCTGAAGCTTTCTTT
CDR3: CSVAQGAEAFF

D: .
J: TRBJ1-5
V: TRBV28
size: .
DNA: TGTGCCAGCAGTTTCTGGTGGAGGCGACAGCCCCAGCATTTT
CDR3: CASSFWWRRQPQHF

D: .
J: TRBJ1-6
V: TRBV25-1
size: once
DNA: TGTGCCAGCACCAGAGGGATTTTATCACCCCTCCACTTT
CDR3: CASTRGILSPLHF

D: .
J: TRBJ2-7
V: TRBV7-2
size: .
DNA: TGTGCCAGCAGCTTATCTGTGGGGAGCTCCTACGAGCAGTACTTC
CDR3: CASSLSVGSSYEQYF

D: TRBD2
J: TRBJ2-1
V: TRBV7-6
size: .
DNA: TGTGCCAGCAGCTTAGGGGTCCTAGCGGGAGGGGGTGAGCAGTTCTTC
CDR3: CASSLGVLAGGGEQFF

D: TRBD1
J: TRBJ2-1
V: TRBV7-6
size: .
DNA: TGTGCCAGCAGCTTAGCGGACATAAGGACAGGGGAATCATACAATGAGCAGTTCTTC
CDR3: CASSLADIRTGESYNEQFF

D: .
J: TRBJ1-1
V: TRBV7-9
size: .
DNA: TGTGCCAGCAGCCTACTTAGCACTGAAGCTTTCTTT
CDR3: CASSLLSTEAFF

D: TRBD1
J: TRBJ1-5
V: TRBV27
size: .
DNA: TGTGCCAGCAGGGGTTATGGACAGGGGGAAGGAAATCAGCCCCAGCATTTT
CDR3: CASRGYGQGEGNQPQHF

D: .
J: TRBJ2-5
V: TRBV5-1
size: .
DNA: TGCGCCAGCAGCTTCAAAGAGACCCAGTACTTC
CDR3: CASSFKETQYF

D: .
J: TRBJ1-2
V: TRBV6-2/TRBV6-3
size: .
DNA: TGTGCCAGCAGTTACTCGCAGGGGTCGAACTATGGCTACACCTTC
CDR3: CASSYSQGSNYGYTF

D: TRBD2
J: TRBJ2-1
V: TRBV6-5
size: .
DNA: TGTGCCAGCAGTCTAGCGGGAGGGCCGGCCGAGCAGTTCTTC
CDR3: CASSLAGGPAEQFF

D: .
J: TRBJ1-1
V: TRBV9
size: .
DNA: TGTGCCAGCAGCCCCCGGGGGACGAGCACTGAAGCTTTCTTT
CDR3: CASSPRGTSTEAFF

D: .
J: TRBJ2-3
V: TRBV4-3
size: once
DNA: TGCGCCAGCAGCCGGATGACTGGAACTAGCACAGATACGCAGTATTTT
CDR3: CASSRMTGTSTDTQYF

D: .
J: TRBJ1-4
V: TRBV6-5
size: .
DNA: TGTGCCAGCAGTTACTCTGCACAGCAGAATGAAAAACTGTTTTTT
CDR3: CASSYSAQQNEKLFF

D: TRBD1
J: TRBJ2-1
V: TRBV24-1
size: .
DNA: TGTGCCACCAGTGACCCTGGGACAGGGCGGGTTGAGCAGTTCTTC
CDR3: CATSDPGTGRVEQFF

D: .
J: TRBJ1-1
V: TRBV18
size: .
DNA: TGTGCCAGCTCACCACAGGGGTACACTGAAGCTTTCTTT
CDR3: CASSPQGYTEAFF

D: TRBD1
J: TRBJ2-7
V: TRBV4-1
size: .
DNA: TGCGCCAGCAGCCAAGCTCAGGGGGCTTGGGAGCAGTACTTC
CDR3: CASSQAQGAWEQYF

D: .
J: TRBJ2-3
V: TRBV20-1
size: once
DNA: TGCAGTGCTAGTAAGCTAGTTACAGATACGCAGTATTTT
CDR3: CSASKLVTDTQYF

D: .
J: TRBJ1-1
V: TRBV5-1
size: .
DNA: TGCGCCAGCAGCTTCACCAGCAGGGCGAACACTGAAGCTTTCTTT
CDR3: CASSFTSRANTEAFF

D: .
J: TRBJ2-3
V: TRBV24-1
size: .
DNA: TGTGCCACCAGTGGAGGGCACGGTAGCACAGATACGCAGTATTTT
CDR3: CATSGGHGSTDTQYF

D: TRBD1
J: TRBJ1-3
V: TRBV6-5
size: .
DNA: TGTGCCAGCAGTTACGGGACAGCCTCTGGAAACACCATATATTTT
CDR3: CASSYGTASGNTIYF

D: .
J: TRBJ1-1
V: TRBV3-1/TRBV3-2
size: .
DNA: TGTGCCAGCAGCCAAGATCAGAGGACAGCTTGGCGCACTGAAGCTTTCTTT
CDR3: CASSQDQRTAWRTEAFF

D: .
J: TRBJ2-1
V: TRBV19
size: .
DNA: TGTGCCACGGAACTAGCCCATGAGCAGTTCTTC
CDR3: CATELAHEQFF

D: TRBD2
J: TRBJ2-7
V: TRBV9
size: few
DNA: TGTGCCAGCAGCCCAGCTGCGGGAGCAGGCGAGCAGTACTTC
CDR3: CASSPAAGAGEQYF

D: .
J: TRBJ1-1
V: TRBV4-3
size: .
DNA: TGCGCCAGCAGCCAAGACCCAGCGGGTGGAGTTGGGACTGAAGCTTTCTTT
CDR3: CASSQDPAGGVGTEAFF

D: .
J: TRBJ2-3
V: TRBV10-3
size: .
DNA: TGTGCCGTTAATAGCGGACCCCCTGAGGATACGCAGTATTTT
CDR3: CAVNSGPPEDTQYF

D: TRBD1
J: TRBJ2-7
V: TRBV18
size: .
DNA: TGTGCCAGCTCACCAGTGACAGGGAAGATCCCCCCGGGCTACGAGCAGTACTTC
CDR3: CASSPVTGKIPPGYEQYF

D: TRBD2
J: TRBJ2-5
V: TRBV7-7
size: .
DNA: TGTGCTAGCAGCCTGGGGGCGGGGGGGCCGCAAGAGACCCAGTACTTC
CDR3: CASSLGAGGPQETQYF

D: TRBD2
J: TRBJ2-3
V: TRBV19
size: .
DNA: TGTGCCAGTAGTGTTACTAGCGGGAGCACAGATACGCAGTATTTT
CDR3: CASSVTSGSTDTQYF

D: TRBD1
J: TRBJ2-1
V: TRBV27
size: .
DNA: TGTGCCAGCAGTTGGACAGGGTATGAGCAGTTCTTC
CDR3: CASSWTGYEQFF

D: .
J: TRBJ2-2
V: TRBV25-1
size: .
DNA: TGTGCCAGCAGTGCATACAGTTCAGCGAACACCGGGGAGCTGTTTTTT
CDR3: CASSAYSSANTGELFF

D: TRBD2
J: TRBJ2-1
V: TRBV7-2
size: .
DNA: TGTGCCAGCAGCTCGACTAGCGGGAGTCATTCTTACAATGAGCAGTTCTTC
CDR3: CASSSTSGSHSYNEQFF

D: TRBD2
J: TRBJ2-5
V: TRBV29-1
size: .
DNA: TGCAGCGTTTACGGACTAGCGGGAGTGAAAGAGACCCAGTACTTC
CDR3: CSVYGLAGVKETQYF

D: TRBD2
J: TRBJ2-6
V: TRBV27
size: .
DNA: TGTGCCAGCAGTTTCTTAGGACTAGCGGGAGGCTCTGGGGCCAACGTCCTGACTTTC
CDR3: CASSFLGLAGGSGANVLTF

D: TRBD2
J: TRBJ2-5
V: TRBV6-2/TRBV6-3
size: .
DNA: TGTGCCAGCAGTTCGGGACTAGCGCGACAAGAGACCCAGTACTTC
CDR3: CASSSGLARQETQYF

D: .
J: TRBJ2-1
V: TRBV19
size: .
DNA: TGTGCCAGTTCGCCCGGAGCTTTCCACAATGAGCAGTTCTTC
CDR3: CASSPGAFHNEQFF

D: TRBD1
J: TRBJ2-7
V: TRBV7-8
size: .
DNA: TGTGCCAGCAGCCGACTGACAGGGGGCGCCTACGAGCAGTACTTC
CDR3: CASSRLTGGAYEQYF

D: TRBD1
J: TRBJ2-7
V: TRBV30
size: .
DNA: TGTGCCTGGAGTGTACTGGACAGGGTGACCTACGAGCAGTACTTC
CDR3: CAWSVLDRVTYEQYF

D: .
J: TRBJ1-6
V: TRBV5-1
size: .
DNA: TGCGCCAGCAGGGAGGGCCTGCATTCACCCCTCCACTTT
CDR3: CASREGLHSPLHF

D: TRBD1
J: TRBJ2-1
V: TRBV7-2
size: .
DNA: TGTGCCAGCAGCAGACGACAGGGGTCCTACAATGAGCAGTTCTTC
CDR3: CASSRRQGSYNEQFF

D: .
J: TRBJ2-3
V: TRBV5-4
size: .
DNA: TGTGCCAGCAGCTTGGAATCCTGGGGCCCTAGCACAGATACGCAGTATTTT
CDR3: CASSLESWGPSTDTQYF

D: TRBD1
J: TRBJ1-2
V: TRBV2
size: .
DNA: TGTGCCGGCGAGGGGACAGTCTATGGCTACACCTTC
CDR3: CAGEGTVYGYTF

D: .
J: TRBJ2-1
V: TRBV19
size: few
DNA: TGTGCCAGTTCGGACTATGAGCAGTTCTTC
CDR3: CASSDYEQFF